These 17 T cell receptor beta chains originate from one sample sequenced in a study of T cells expressing NK-cell markers. Using the 5' RACE reads, TCRdb records one entry per CDR3 protein without DNA. The sample holds some 280,000 distinct CDR3 sequences. Sequencing was done on a sample of blood T cells: a sorted CD56 or NKG2C T cell subset, CD4+ or CD8+ T cells, or bulk PBMC T cells (not recorded which). The receptors shown here come from a young man in good health.

The J gene is TRBJ1-4, the V gene TRBV29-1; as DNA is missing, the TRBD1 call by TCRdb cannot be tested. Germline CDR1 and CDR2: SQVTM and ANQGSEA. This CDR3 contains 15 residues. The CDR3 sequence is CSVETGSTTNEKLFF.

The CDR3 protein is CASSLGAGGGYTF. The chain couples TRBV12-3 or TRBV12-4 to TRBJ1-2. The CDR3 is 13 residues long.

This rearrangement joins TRBV20-1 to TRBJ2-1; TCRdb returns TRBD1, unconfirmable since there is no DNA. The CDR3 has 16 residues. Germline V gene data show CDR1 as DFQATT and CDR2 as SNEGSKA (reference sequence). The CDR3 loop reads CSAIQGTGSVTHEQFF.

The rearrangement uses TRBV20-1 and TRBJ2-7; the D gene TCRdb calls, TRBD2, cannot be checked with no DNA. CDR1 is DFQATT, CDR2 SNEGSKA, per germline (reference sequence). This CDR3 is 14 amino acids long. CDR3 in amino acids: CSARVSGRGHEQYF.

The rearrangement joins TRBV7-2 to TRBJ2-2. This CDR3 region has 15 residues. CDR1 is SGHTA, CDR2 FQGNSA, per germline. The CDR3 here is CASSLAASSTGELFF.

Here the CDR3 reads CSARFSTEAFF. The chain is built from TRBV20-1 and TRBJ1-1. This CDR3 is 11 amino acids long. CDR1 DFQATT and CDR2 SNEGSKA come from the germline V gene (reference sequence).

The chain couples TRBV5-1 to TRBJ2-1; checking the TCRdb D call of TRBD1 is not possible without DNA. The CDR3 spans 13 residues. The germline V gene has CDR1 SGHRS and CDR2 YFSETQ. This chain's CDR3 is CASRLGGGNEQFF.

V is TRBV7-2 and J is TRBJ2-3; the D call from TCRdb, TRBD2, cannot be confirmed without DNA. The CDR3 contains 16 residues. CDR1 is SGHTA, CDR2 FQGNSA, per germline. CDR3 sequence: CASSLSGRASTDTQYF. Drawing the rest from reference TRBV7-2 and TRBJ2-3, the complete variable domain is GAGVSQSPSNKVTEKGKDVELRCDPISGHTALYWYRQSLGQGLEFLIYFQGNSAPDKSGLPSDRFSAERTGGSVSTLTIQRTQQEDSAVYLCASSLSGRASTDTQYFGPGTRLTVL.

V gene TRBV2 combines with J gene TRBJ2-5; no DNA is available, so the TRBD1 call from TCRdb remains unchecked. Germline V lookup: CDR1 SNHLY, CDR2 FYNNEI. There are 15 residues in the CDR3. CDR3 region: CASSEDRGQGETQYF.

This rearrangement joins TRBV3-1 to TRBJ2-5. Germline loops: CDR1 LGHDT, CDR2 YNNKEL (reference sequence). The CDR3 runs to 15 residues. The CDR3: CASSQDNLGQETQYF.

The chain carries TRBV11-2 and TRBJ2-6. Per the germline V gene, CDR1 is SGHAT and CDR2 is FQNNGV. The CDR3 consists of 16 residues. The CDR3 spells CASSLGRRSGANVLTF. Variable domain in full (rest from reference TRBV11-2 and TRBJ2-6): EAGVAQSPRYKIIEKRQSVAFWCNPISGHATLYWYQQILGQGPKLLIQFQNNGVVDDSQLPKDRFSAERLKGVDSTLKIQPAKLEDSAVYLCASSLGRRSGANVLTFGAGSRLTVL.

The chain joins TRBV4-3 to TRBJ2-1; no DNA is available, so the TRBD2 call from TCRdb remains unchecked. The CDR3 length is 16 residues. From germline, CDR1 is LGHNA and CDR2 YSLEER. This CDR3 reads CASSQDRDLPYNEQFF.

This rearrangement joins TRBV6-1 to TRBJ2-7; TCRdb designates TRBD1, a call that cannot be tested without DNA. The CDR3 runs 15 residues. Germline V CDR1 and CDR2: MNHNS, SASEGT. CDR3 residues: CASSPRQGAAYEQYF.

The chain is built from TRBV6-1 and TRBJ2-1; the D gene TCRdb calls, TRBD2, cannot be checked with no DNA. Germline values: CDR1 MNHNS, CDR2 SASEGT. The CDR3 length is 14 residues. CDR3 amino acids: CATRAGGGYNEQFF.

This chain connects TRBV9 to TRBJ2-3; as DNA is missing, the TRBD2 call by TCRdb cannot be tested. The CDR3 sequence is 15 residues long. CDR1 SGDLS and CDR2 YYNGEE come from the germline V gene. CDR3 amino acids: CASSRTSGSPDTQYF.

This sequence joins TRBV20-1 and TRBJ2-2; TCRdb gives TRBD2 as the D gene, but with no DNA this cannot be confirmed. The CDR3 runs 17 residues. Germline CDR1 and CDR2: DFQATT and SNEGSKA (reference sequence). This CDR3 is CSARRRLAGTNGGELFF.

The V and J genes are TRBV5-6 and TRBJ2-1; the TCRdb D gene call, TRBD1, has no DNA to confirm it. Looked up from germline, CDR1 is SGHDT and CDR2 is YYEEEE. The CDR3 is made up of 15 amino acids. CDR3 amino acids: CASSLAGGFGNEQFF.